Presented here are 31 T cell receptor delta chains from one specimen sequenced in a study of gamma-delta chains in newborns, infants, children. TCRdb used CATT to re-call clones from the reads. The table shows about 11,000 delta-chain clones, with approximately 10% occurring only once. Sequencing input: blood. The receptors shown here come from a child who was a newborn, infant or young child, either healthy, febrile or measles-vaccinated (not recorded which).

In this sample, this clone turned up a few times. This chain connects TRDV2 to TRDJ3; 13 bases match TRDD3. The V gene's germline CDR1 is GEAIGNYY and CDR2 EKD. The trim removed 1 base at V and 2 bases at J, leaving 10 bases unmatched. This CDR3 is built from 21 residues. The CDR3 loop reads CACDTPLLGDTLPWDTRQMFF. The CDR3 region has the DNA TGTGCCTGTGACACTCCGTTACTGGGGGATACGCTCCCCTGGGACACCCGACAGATGTTTTTC.

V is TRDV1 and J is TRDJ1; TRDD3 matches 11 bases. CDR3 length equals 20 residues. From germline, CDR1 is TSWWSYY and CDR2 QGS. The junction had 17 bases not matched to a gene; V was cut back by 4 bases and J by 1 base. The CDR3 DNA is TGTGCTCTTGGGGGAACCCCTGTCTGGGGGATACCCCCACGCACCGATAAACTCATCTTT. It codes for CALGGTPVWGIPPRTDKLIF.

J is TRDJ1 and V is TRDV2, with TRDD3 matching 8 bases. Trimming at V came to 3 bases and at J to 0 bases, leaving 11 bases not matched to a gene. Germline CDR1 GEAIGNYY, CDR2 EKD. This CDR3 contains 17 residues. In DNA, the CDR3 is TGTGCCTGTGACTTACTGGGGGCTACCGCAAACACCGATAAACTCATCTTT. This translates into CACDLLGATANTDKLIF.

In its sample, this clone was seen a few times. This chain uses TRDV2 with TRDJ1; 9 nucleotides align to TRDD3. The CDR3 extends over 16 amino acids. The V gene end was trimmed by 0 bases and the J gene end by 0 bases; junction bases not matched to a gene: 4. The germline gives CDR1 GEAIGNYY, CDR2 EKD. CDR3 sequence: CACDTVGGYNTDKLIF. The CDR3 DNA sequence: TGTGCCTGTGACACCGTTGGGGGATATAACACCGATAAACTCATCTTT.

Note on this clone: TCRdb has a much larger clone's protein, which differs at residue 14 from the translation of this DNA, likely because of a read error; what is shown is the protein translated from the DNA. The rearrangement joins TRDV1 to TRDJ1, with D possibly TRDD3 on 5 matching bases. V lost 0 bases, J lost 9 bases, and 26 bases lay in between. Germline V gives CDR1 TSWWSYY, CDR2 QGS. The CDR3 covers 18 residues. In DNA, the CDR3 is TGTGCTCTTGGGGAACTCGGGCGATATCCCCTCCCGGGGAAACAACTCATCTTT. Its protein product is CALGELGRYPLPGKQLIF.

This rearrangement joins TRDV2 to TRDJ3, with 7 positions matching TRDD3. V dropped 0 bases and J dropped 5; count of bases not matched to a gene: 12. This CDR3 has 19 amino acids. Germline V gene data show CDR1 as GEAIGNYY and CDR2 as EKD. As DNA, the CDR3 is TGTGCCTGTGACACCGTACTGGGGCTCCGAGCCGGGGACACCCGACAGATGTTTTTC. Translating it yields CACDTVLGLRAGDTRQMFF.

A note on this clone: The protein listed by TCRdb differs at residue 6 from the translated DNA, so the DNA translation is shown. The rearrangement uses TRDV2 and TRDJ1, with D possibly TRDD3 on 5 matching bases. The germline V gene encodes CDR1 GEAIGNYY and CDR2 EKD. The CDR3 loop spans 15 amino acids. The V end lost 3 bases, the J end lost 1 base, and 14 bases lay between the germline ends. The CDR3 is CACDLPLATTDKLIF. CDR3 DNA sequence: TGTGCCTGTGACCTCCCACTGGCTACCACCGATAAACTCATCTTT.

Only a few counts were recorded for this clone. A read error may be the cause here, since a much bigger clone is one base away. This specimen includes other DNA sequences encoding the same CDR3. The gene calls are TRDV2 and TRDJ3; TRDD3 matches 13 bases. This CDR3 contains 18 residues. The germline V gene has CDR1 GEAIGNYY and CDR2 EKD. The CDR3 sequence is CACDTGGYGSWDTRQMFF. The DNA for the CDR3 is TGTGCCTGCGACACTGGGGGATACGGCTCCTGGGACACCCGACAGATGTTTTTC.

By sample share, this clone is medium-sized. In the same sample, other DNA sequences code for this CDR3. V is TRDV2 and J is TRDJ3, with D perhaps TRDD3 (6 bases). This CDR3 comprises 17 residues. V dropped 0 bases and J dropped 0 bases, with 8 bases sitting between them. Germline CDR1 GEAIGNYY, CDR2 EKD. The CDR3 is CACDTWGGSWDTRQMFF. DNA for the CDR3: TGTGCCTGTGACACCTGGGGGGGCTCCTGGGACACCCGACAGATGTTTTTC.

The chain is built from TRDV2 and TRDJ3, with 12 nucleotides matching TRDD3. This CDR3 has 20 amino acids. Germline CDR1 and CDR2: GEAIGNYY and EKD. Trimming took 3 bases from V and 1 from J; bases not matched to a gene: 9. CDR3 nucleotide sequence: TGTGCCTGTGACCCCATACTGGGGGATACTTTTTCCTGGGACACCCGACAGATGTTTTTC. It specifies CACDPILGDTFSWDTRQMFF.

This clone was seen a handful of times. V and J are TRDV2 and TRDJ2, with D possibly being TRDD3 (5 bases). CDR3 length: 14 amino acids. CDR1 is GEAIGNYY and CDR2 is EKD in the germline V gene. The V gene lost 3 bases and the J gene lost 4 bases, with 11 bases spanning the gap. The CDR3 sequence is CACDGIEETAQLFF. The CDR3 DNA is TGTGCCTGTGACGGGATCGAGGAGACAGCACAACTCTTCTTT.

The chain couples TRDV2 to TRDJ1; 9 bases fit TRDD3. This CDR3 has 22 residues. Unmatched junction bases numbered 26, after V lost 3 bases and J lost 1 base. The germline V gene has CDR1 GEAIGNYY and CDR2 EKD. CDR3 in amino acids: CACDPVSRPSPVLGDVTDKLIF. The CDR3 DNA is TGTGCCTGTGACCCTGTAAGTCGGCCTTCACCCGTACTGGGGGACGTCACCGATAAACTCATCTTT.

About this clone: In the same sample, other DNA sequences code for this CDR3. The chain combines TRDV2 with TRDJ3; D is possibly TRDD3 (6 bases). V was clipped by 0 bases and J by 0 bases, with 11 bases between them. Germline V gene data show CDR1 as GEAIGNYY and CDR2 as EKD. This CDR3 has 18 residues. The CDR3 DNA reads TGTGCCTGTGACACCTGGGGGGGGAGCTCCTGGGACACCCGACAGATGTTTTTC. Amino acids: CACDTWGGSSWDTRQMFF.

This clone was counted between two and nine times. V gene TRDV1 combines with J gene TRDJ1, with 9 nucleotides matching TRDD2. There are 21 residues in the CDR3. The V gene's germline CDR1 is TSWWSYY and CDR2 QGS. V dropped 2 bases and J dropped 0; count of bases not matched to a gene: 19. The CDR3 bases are TGTGCTCTTGGGGAAGAGCCTTCCTACGTCCTGGGCTACTCCCACACCGATAAACTCATCTTT. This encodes CALGEEPSYVLGYSHTDKLIF.

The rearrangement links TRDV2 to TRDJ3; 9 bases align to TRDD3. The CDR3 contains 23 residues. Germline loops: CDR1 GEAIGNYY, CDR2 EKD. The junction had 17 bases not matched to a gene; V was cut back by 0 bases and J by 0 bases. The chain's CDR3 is CACDTVSGWGMSPSSWDTRQMFF. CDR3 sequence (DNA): TGTGCCTGTGACACCGTCTCCGGCTGGGGGATGTCCCCGAGCTCCTGGGACACCCGACAGATGTTTTTC.

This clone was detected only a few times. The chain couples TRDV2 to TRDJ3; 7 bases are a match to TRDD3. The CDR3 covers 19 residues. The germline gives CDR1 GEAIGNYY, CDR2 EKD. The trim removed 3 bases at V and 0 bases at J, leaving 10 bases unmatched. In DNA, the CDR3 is TGTGCCTGTGACTATGGGGGACCCGCAAGCTCCTGGGACACCCGACAGATGTTTTTC. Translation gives CACDYGGPASSWDTRQMFF.

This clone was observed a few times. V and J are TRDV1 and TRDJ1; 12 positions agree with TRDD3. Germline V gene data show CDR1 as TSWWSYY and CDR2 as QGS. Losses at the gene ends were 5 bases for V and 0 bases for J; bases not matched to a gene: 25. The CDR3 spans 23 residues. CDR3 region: CALGRPSRTGGYLSSLYTDKLIF. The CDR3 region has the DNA TGTGCTCTTGGGCGACCAAGCCGTACTGGGGGATACCTATCATCGTTGTACACCGATAAACTCATCTTT.

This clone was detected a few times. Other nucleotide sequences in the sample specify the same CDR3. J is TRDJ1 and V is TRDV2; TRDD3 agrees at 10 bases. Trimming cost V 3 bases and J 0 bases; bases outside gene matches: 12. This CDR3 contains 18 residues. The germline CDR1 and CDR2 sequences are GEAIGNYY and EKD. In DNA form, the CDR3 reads TGTGCCTGTGACCCCTTGGACTGGGGGATTGGATACACCGATAAACTCATCTTT. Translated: CACDPLDWGIGYTDKLIF.

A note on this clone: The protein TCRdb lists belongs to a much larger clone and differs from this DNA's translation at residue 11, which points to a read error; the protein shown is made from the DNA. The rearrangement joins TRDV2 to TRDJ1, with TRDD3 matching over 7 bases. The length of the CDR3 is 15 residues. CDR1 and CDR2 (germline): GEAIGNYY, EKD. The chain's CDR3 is CACDPLGTYTVKLIF. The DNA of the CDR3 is TGTGCCTGTGACCCACTGGGGACGTACACCGTTAAACTCATCTTT.

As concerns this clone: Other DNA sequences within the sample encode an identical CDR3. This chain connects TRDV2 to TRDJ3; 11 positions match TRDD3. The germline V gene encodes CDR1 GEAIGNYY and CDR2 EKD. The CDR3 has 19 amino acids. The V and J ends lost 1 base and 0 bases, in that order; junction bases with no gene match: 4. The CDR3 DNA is TGTGCCTGTGACACTGGGGGATACGCGAACTCCTGGGACACCCGACAGATGTTTTTC. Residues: CACDTGGYANSWDTRQMFF.

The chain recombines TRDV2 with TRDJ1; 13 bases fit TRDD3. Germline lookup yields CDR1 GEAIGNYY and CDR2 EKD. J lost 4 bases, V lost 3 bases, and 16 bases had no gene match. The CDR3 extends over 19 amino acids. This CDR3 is CACDAVLGDTRGRDDKLIF. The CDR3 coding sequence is TGTGCCTGTGACGCCGTACTGGGGGATACGCGAGGGAGGGACGATAAACTCATCTTT.

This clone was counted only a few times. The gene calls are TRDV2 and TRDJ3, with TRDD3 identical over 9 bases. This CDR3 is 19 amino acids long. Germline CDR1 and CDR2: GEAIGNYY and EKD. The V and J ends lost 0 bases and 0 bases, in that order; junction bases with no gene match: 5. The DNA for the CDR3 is TGTGCCTGTGACACCCTGGGGATACGCAACTCCTGGGACACCCGACAGATGTTTTTC. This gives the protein CACDTLGIRNSWDTRQMFF.

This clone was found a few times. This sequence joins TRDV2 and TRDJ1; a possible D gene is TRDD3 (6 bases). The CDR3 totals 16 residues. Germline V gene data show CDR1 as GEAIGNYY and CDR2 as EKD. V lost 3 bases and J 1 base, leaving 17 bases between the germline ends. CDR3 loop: CACDELLGAGTDKLIF. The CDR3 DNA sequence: TGTGCCTGTGACGAACTACTGGGTGCAGGCACCGATAAACTCATCTTT.

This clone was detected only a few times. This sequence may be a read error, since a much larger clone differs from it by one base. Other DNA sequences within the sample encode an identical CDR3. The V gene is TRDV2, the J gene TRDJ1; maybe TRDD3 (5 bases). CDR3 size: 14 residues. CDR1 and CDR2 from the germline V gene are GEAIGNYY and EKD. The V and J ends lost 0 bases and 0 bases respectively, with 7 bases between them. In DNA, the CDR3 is TGTGCCTGTGACACCTTGGGATACACCGATAAACTCATCTTT. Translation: CACDTLGYTDKLIF.

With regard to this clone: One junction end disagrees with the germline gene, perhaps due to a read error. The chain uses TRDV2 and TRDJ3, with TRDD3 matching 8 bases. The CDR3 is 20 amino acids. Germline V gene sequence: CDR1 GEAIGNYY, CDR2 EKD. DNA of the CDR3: TGTGCCTGTGACACCGGTACTGGGGGCCTAAGCTCCTGTGACACCCGACAGATGTTTTTC. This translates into CACDTGTGGLSSCDTRQMFF.

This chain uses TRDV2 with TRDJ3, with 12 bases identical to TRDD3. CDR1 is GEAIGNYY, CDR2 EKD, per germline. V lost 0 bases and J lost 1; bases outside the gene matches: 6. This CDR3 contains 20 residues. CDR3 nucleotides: TGTGCCTGTGACACCGCTGGGGGATACGGGGGGTCCTGGGACACCCGACAGATGTTTTTC. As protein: CACDTAGGYGGSWDTRQMFF.

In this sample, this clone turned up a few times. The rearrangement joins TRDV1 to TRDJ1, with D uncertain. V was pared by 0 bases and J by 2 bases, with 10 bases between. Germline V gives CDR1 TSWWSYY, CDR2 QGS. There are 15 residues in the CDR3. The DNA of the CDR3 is TGTGCTCTTGGGGAACTTATCGGGGTTACCGATAAACTCATCTTT. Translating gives CALGELIGVTDKLIF.

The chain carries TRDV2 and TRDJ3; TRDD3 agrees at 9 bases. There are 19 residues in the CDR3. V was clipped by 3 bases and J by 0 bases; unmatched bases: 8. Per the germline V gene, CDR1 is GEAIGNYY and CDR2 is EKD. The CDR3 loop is CACDFAGGSSSWDTRQMFF. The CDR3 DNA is TGTGCCTGTGACTTCGCTGGGGGATCCAGCTCCTGGGACACCCGACAGATGTTTTTC.

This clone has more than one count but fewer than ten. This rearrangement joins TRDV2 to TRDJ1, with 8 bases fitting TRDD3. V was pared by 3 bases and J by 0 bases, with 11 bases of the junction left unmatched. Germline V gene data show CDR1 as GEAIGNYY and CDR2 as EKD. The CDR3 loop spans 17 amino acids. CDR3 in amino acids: CACDAVGGITYTDKLIF. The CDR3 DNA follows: TGTGCCTGTGACGCCGTTGGGGGGATAACTTACACCGATAAACTCATCTTT.

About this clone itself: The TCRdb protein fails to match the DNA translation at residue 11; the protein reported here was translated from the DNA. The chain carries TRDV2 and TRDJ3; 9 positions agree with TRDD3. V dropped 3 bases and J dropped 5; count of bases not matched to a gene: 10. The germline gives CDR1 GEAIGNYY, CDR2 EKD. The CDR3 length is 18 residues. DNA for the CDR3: TGTGCCTGTGACGGGACTCTGGGGGATTCCCGGGACACCCGACAGATGTTTTTC. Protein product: CACDGTLGDSRDTRQMFF.

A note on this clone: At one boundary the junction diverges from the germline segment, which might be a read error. CDR3 residues: CALGDAFLPLGWSAYTDKLIF. CDR3 coding DNA: TGTGCTCTTGGGGACGCCTTCCTCCCTTTGGGCTGGTCTGCCTACACTGATAAACTCATCTTT. The genes are TRDV1 and TRDJ1; 7 positions match TRDD2. CDR1 is TSWWSYY, CDR2 QGS, per germline. CDR3 size: 21 residues.